The rows below give T cell receptor beta chains drawn from one sample of a study of blood T cell repertoires in COVID-19. Clones were sequenced by immunoSEQ multiplex PCR, and TCRdb holds only the in-frame ones, with some missing. The sample yields more than 45,000 clones, around 81% seen once. Sequencing input: peripheral blood. All receptors derive from an older man with COVID-19, enrolled during active disease. Each CDR3 is given with its conserved first and last residue. Each record gives: D gene, clone size, CDR3 length, J gene, V gene, CDR3 DNA, CDR3 protein. D genes are given only for firm matches. Expanded clones are given a class, and other clones once, few, many or no size at all.

d_gene: TRBD1
abundance: NA
len: 13
j_gene: TRBJ1-5
v_gene: TRBV28
CDR3nt: TGTGCCAGCAGTCAGCGCGCCCAGGGGGCCCAGCATTTT
CDR3aa: CASSQRAQGAQHF

d_gene: TRBD2
abundance: few
len: 13
j_gene: TRBJ2-5
v_gene: TRBV7-9
CDR3nt: TGTGCCAGCAGCGGACTAGCGGGAGAGACCCAGTACTTC
CDR3aa: CASSGLAGETQYF

d_gene: NA
abundance: NA
len: 14
j_gene: TRBJ2-1
v_gene: TRBV7-3
CDR3nt: TGTGCCAGCAGCTTAATTGCGGGCGGGGATGAGCAGTTCTTC
CDR3aa: CASSLIAGGDEQFF

d_gene: TRBD2
abundance: NA
len: 16
j_gene: TRBJ2-2
v_gene: TRBV5-1
CDR3nt: TGCGCCAGCAGCCTTAGACTAGCGGCCAACACCGGGGAGCTGTTTTTT
CDR3aa: CASSLRLAANTGELFF

d_gene: NA
abundance: NA
len: 14
j_gene: TRBJ2-5
v_gene: TRBV5-6
CDR3nt: TGTGCCAGCAGCTTGGGGACTCACACAGAGACCCAGTACTTC
CDR3aa: CASSLGTHTETQYF

d_gene: NA
abundance: NA
len: 12
j_gene: TRBJ1-2
v_gene: TRBV15
CDR3nt: TGTGCCACCAGCAGGCAGGGATCTAGCTACACCTTC
CDR3aa: CATSRQGSSYTF

d_gene: NA
abundance: NA
len: 13
j_gene: TRBJ2-7
v_gene: TRBV29-1
CDR3nt: TGCAGCGCCCTTGCAGGGGACCGACACGAGCAGTACTTC
CDR3aa: CSALAGDRHEQYF

d_gene: TRBD1
abundance: NA
len: 14
j_gene: TRBJ1-1
v_gene: TRBV9
CDR3nt: TGTGCCAGCAGCGCTACAGGGGGTAACACTGAAGCTTTCTTT
CDR3aa: CASSATGGNTEAFF

d_gene: TRBD2
abundance: NA
len: 15
j_gene: TRBJ2-1
v_gene: TRBV9
CDR3nt: TGTGCCAGCAGCGGCGAGGGACTAATATTCAATGAGCAGTTCTTC
CDR3aa: CASSGEGLIFNEQFF

d_gene: NA
abundance: few
len: 13
j_gene: TRBJ1-6
v_gene: TRBV18
CDR3nt: TGTGCCAGCTCACCGACCACGGGGTCACCCCTCCACTTT
CDR3aa: CASSPTTGSPLHF

d_gene: TRBD1
abundance: NA
len: 14
j_gene: TRBJ1-1
v_gene: TRBV25-1
CDR3nt: TGTGCCAGCAGTGAGGGACAGAGGAACACTGAAGCTTTCTTT
CDR3aa: CASSEGQRNTEAFF

d_gene: TRBD1
abundance: NA
len: 15
j_gene: TRBJ1-5
v_gene: TRBV7-2
CDR3nt: TGTGCCAGCAGTTCCAGGGGGAATAGCAATCAGCCCCAGCATTTT
CDR3aa: CASSSRGNSNQPQHF

d_gene: NA
abundance: NA
len: 13
j_gene: TRBJ1-5
v_gene: TRBV30
CDR3nt: TGTGCCTGGGAAAGGGGAGGGAATCAGCCCCAGCATTTT
CDR3aa: CAWERGGNQPQHF